Listed below are T cell receptor beta chains from one sample, sequenced in a study of metastatic and nonmetastatic thyroid tumors. TCRdb re-called clones via MiXCR from the PCR reads. This table holds approximately 39,000 clones, less than 25% found once. Sequenced input: blood. These receptor sequences come from a female donor with papillary thyroid cancer or a benign thyroid nodule (not recorded which). Some clones in this sample may be carry-over from other donors' samples. Each CDR3 is given with its conserved first and last residue.

CDR3 protein	V gene	J gene
CASSDLLAVVDNEQFF	TRBV27	TRBJ2-1
CSASIPSGPYNEQFF	TRBV20-1	TRBJ2-1
CASSFSVESYEQYF	TRBV12-3/TRBV12-4	TRBJ2-7
CASSISSGGFSSTDTQYF	TRBV19	TRBJ2-3
CASSKEWARAGELFF	TRBV5-1	TRBJ2-2
CASSLARRYEQYF	TRBV7-8	TRBJ2-7
CTSSFGGRAGDEQFF	TRBV5-5	TRBJ2-1
CASSQLAVQETQYF	TRBV14	TRBJ2-5
CASSVANSVDTQYF	TRBV9	TRBJ2-3
CASSSTDRVAGELFF	TRBV6-1	TRBJ2-2
CASSEALSSYNERFF	TRBV2	TRBJ2-1
CAWSRWGGIPEAFF	TRBV30	TRBJ1-1
CASSPLGRGSLLHEQYF	TRBV3-1	TRBJ2-7
CASRSSTSGRGYTQYF	TRBV19	TRBJ2-3
CASSMGWTDGYTF	TRBV19	TRBJ1-2
CASSQDTSGRADEQYF	TRBV4-2	TRBJ2-7
CATIPQTVGPGNIQYF	TRBV15	TRBJ2-4
CASSPDFSGQTQETQYF	TRBV6-1	TRBJ2-5
CASSPGTGLIGNQPQHF	TRBV18	TRBJ1-5
CASSLTSPLDEQFF	TRBV27	TRBJ2-1
CSASEGANTEAFF	TRBV20-1	TRBJ1-1
CASSYSASHNEQFF	TRBV6-6	TRBJ2-1
CPSSQEGGGGGCTF	TRBV4-1	TRBJ1-2
CASSPQGGGTGNEKLFF	TRBV4-1	TRBJ1-4
CASSEFSYNEQFF	TRBV18	TRBJ2-1
CASSLLAGRYNEQFF	TRBV5-1	TRBJ2-1
CASSTTGGSTEAFF	TRBV19	TRBJ1-1
CASSYLAGVSYEQYF	TRBV6-5	TRBJ2-7
CAISVPGTPNTEAFF	TRBV10-3	TRBJ1-1
CASNPRGAPDEQYF	TRBV12-3/TRBV12-4	TRBJ2-7
CASGPTGTGPYEQYF	TRBV12-5	TRBJ2-7
CASSVRDSLSSYNEQFF	TRBV9	TRBJ2-1
CASSLAAGGSGHEQYF	TRBV11-1	TRBJ2-7
CSVDRLLGGSDTQYF	TRBV29-1	TRBJ2-3
CASSEDPMGGYTF	TRBV10-1	TRBJ1-2
CSASRDYNLAKNIQYF	TRBV20-1	TRBJ2-4
CASSEPGGSGNQPQHF	TRBV2	TRBJ1-5
CASSSWRAENEQFF	TRBV7-3	TRBJ2-1
CSARGRTYNEQFF	TRBV20-1	TRBJ2-1
CAWSPLGRGNQPQHF	TRBV30	TRBJ1-5
CASRAETHREQYF	TRBV7-8	TRBJ2-7
CASSLASYEQYF	TRBV5-6	TRBJ2-7
CASSPGQGEGGELSF	TRBV11-3	TRBJ2-2
CASSLRTGINTGELFF	TRBV11-2	TRBJ2-2
CASSFPGGQNTEAFF	TRBV12-3/TRBV12-4	TRBJ1-1
CAGSYSQGTGSHGYTF	TRBV6-5	TRBJ1-2
CASRRDSQGQAFF	TRBV2	TRBJ1-1
CASSLAGATNSPLHF	TRBV5-1	TRBJ1-6
CATSVGPSGANVLTF	TRBV15	TRBJ2-6
CATQKPERETSEQFF	TRBV19	TRBJ2-1
CASSFWTSVQETQYF	TRBV7-6	TRBJ2-5